This is a list of T cell receptor beta chains from one sample in a study of CD8+CD57+ T cells in acquired aplastic anemia. TCRdb re-analysed the reads in MiXCR, keeping a single row per CDR3 protein. The data contain 200,000 to 250,000 distinct CDR3 sequences, roughly 35% of them singletons. The specimen was sorted CD4+, CD8+, or CD8+CD57+ T cells (not recorded which) from PBMCs. Receptor source: a human donor in good health, serving as a control. CDR3s leave out the opening cysteine and the closing phenylalanine or tryptophan.

v_call: TRBV10-1; j_call: TRBJ2-2; cdr3_aa: ASSGTTNTGELF
v_call: TRBV18; j_call: TRBJ1-2; cdr3_aa: ASSPDRDGYT
v_call: TRBV25-1; j_call: TRBJ1-1; cdr3_aa: ASSHEEVWGESATEAF
v_call: TRBV11-2; j_call: TRBJ2-2; cdr3_aa: ASSPKRSRNTGELF
v_call: TRBV5-1; j_call: TRBJ2-3; cdr3_aa: ASSTGDRGFDTQY
v_call: TRBV6-1; j_call: TRBJ2-7; cdr3_aa: ASRRDGYFSYEQY
v_call: TRBV7-9; j_call: TRBJ1-6; cdr3_aa: ASSFDGGNSPLH
v_call: TRBV2; j_call: TRBJ2-7; cdr3_aa: ASSDEVDEQY
v_call: TRBV5-6; j_call: TRBJ1-2; cdr3_aa: ASSLQGGYGYT
v_call: TRBV10-3; j_call: TRBJ1-2; cdr3_aa: AISEDNNYGYT
v_call: TRBV2; j_call: TRBJ1-1; cdr3_aa: TTGTVNTEAF
v_call: TRBV5-1; j_call: TRBJ1-3; cdr3_aa: ASSLFGGGNTIY
v_call: TRBV5-5; j_call: TRBJ2-1; cdr3_aa: ASSLSQGLDEQF
v_call: TRBV9; j_call: TRBJ2-5; cdr3_aa: ASSPSPLGSQETQY
v_call: TRBV2; j_call: TRBJ2-2; cdr3_aa: ASRPGPLTGELF
v_call: TRBV19; j_call: TRBJ2-7; cdr3_aa: ASSMTGGIYEQY
v_call: TRBV20-1; j_call: TRBJ1-1; cdr3_aa: SANIATGNTEAF
v_call: TRBV6-1; j_call: TRBJ2-7; cdr3_aa: ASSPRADYEQY
v_call: TRBV12-3/TRBV12-4; j_call: TRBJ1-1; cdr3_aa: ASSFITEAF
v_call: TRBV29-1; j_call: TRBJ2-1; cdr3_aa: SVAVALGAAGEQF
v_call: TRBV6-5; j_call: TRBJ1-2; cdr3_aa: ASSWVGTGYGYT
v_call: TRBV28; j_call: TRBJ2-1; cdr3_aa: ASRRDRRYNEQF
v_call: TRBV5-1; j_call: TRBJ2-2; cdr3_aa: ASGHANTGELF
v_call: TRBV15; j_call: TRBJ1-1; cdr3_aa: ATSRVIGPSEAF